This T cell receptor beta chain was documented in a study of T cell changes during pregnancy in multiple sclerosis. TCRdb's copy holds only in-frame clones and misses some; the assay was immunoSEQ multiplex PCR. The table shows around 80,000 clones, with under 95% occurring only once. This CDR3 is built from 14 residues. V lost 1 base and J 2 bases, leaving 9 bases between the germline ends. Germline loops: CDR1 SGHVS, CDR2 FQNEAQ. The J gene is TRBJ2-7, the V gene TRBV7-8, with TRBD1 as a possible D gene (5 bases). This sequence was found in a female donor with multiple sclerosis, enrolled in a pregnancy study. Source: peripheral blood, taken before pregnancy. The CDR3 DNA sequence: TGTGCCAGCAGCTTAGACAGGATAGCCTACGAGCAGTACTTC. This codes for CASSLDRIAYEQYF.